The entry below describes one T cell receptor (beta chain). This record comes from a study of brain T cells in children with intractable seizures. Here immunoSEQ multiplex PCR was the method, and the copy in TCRdb shows in-frame clones only, minus some. Of fewer than 85,000 clones listed, approximately 94% were seen once; the top ten hold approximately 1.4%. V was cut by 3 bases and J by 3 bases, with 14 bases left in between. This CDR3 region has 15 residues. Germline V gene sequence: CDR1 MNHNS, CDR2 SASEGT. This sequence originates from a boy in the first two years of life with tuberous sclerosis and intractable seizures. V gene TRBV6-1 combines with J gene TRBJ1-2; the D gene is possibly TRBD1 (5 bases). Material: peripheral blood, obtained at surgery. The CDR3 here is CASSDWWGPDYGYTF. DNA for the CDR3: TGTGCCAGCAGTGATTGGTGGGGCCCGGACTATGGCTACACCTTC.